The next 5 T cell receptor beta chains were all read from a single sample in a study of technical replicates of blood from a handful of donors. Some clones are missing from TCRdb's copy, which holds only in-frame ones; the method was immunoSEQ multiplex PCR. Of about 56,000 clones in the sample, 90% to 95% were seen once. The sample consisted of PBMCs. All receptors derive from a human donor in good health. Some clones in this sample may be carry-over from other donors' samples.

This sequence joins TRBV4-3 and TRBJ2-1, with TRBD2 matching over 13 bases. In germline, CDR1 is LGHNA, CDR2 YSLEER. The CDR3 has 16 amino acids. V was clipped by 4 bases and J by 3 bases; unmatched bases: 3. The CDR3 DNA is TGCGCCAGCAGCCTCGGGACTAGCGGGGACTACAATGAGCAGTTCTTC. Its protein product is CASSLGTSGDYNEQFF.

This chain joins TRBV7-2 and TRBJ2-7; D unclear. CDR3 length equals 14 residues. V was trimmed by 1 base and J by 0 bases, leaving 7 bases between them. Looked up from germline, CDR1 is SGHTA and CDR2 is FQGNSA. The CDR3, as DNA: TGTGCCAGCAGCTTAGGTGGCCCCTCCTACGAGCAGTACTTC. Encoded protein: CASSLGGPSYEQYF. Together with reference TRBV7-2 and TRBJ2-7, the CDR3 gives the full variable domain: GAGVSQSPSNKVTEKGKDVELRCDPISGHTALYWYRQSLGQGLEFLIYFQGNSAPDKSGLPSDRFSAERTGGSVSTLTIQRTQQEDSAVYLCASSLGGPSYEQYFGPGTRLTVT.

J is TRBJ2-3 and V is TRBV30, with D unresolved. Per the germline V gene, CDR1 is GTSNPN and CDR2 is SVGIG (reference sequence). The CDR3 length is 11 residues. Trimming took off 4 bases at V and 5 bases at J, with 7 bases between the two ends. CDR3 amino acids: CAWIAQDTQYF. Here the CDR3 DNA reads TGTGCCTGGATAGCTCAAGATACGCAGTATTTT.

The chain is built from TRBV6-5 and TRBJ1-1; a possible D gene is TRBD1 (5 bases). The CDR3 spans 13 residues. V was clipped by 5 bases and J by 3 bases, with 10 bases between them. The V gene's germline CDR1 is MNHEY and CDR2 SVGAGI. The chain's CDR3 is CASSRQGYTEAFF. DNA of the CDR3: TGTGCCAGCAGTCGCCAGGGCTACACTGAAGCTTTCTTT.

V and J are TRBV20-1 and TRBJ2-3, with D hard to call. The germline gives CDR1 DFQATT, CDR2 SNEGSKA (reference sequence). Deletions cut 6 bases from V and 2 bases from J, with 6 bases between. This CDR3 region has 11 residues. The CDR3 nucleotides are TGCAGTGCCCCCTTCACAGATACGCAGTATTTT. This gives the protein CSAPFTDTQYF.